This T cell receptor (beta chain) was captured by sequencing in a study of response to subunit inactivated influenza vaccine. This clonotype was observed many times. The antigen remains undetermined. Study outcomes and limitations: Authors suggested few new T cells are recruited by each seasonal influenza vaccination.

Germline CDR1 is SGHTA and CDR2 is FQGNSA. The CDR3 runs 12 residues. The germline V and J ends were trimmed by 6 bases and 6 bases, with 11 bases remaining between them. TCRdb processed the RT-PCR reads anew with MiXCR; each CDR3 protein has one entry. Of 150,000 to 200,000 distinct CDR3 sequences detected, approximately 8.7% appear once; the ten largest clones hold 11%. This TCR was recovered from a man in his fifties who received an inactivated influenza vaccine. The chain is built from TRBV7-2 and TRBJ1-1; D uncertain. Sequences were derived from non-naive T cells sorted from PBMCs, sampled on the day of vaccination. The CDR3 DNA reads as TGTGCCAGCAGTCCCTCTCCATCTGAAGCTTTCTTT. It encodes CASSPSPSEAFF. Based on the CDR3 plus reference TRBV7-2 and TRBJ1-1, the full variable domain is GAGVSQSPSNKVTEKGKDVELRCDPISGHTALYWYRQSLGQGLEFLIYFQGNSAPDKSGLPSDRFSAERTGGSVSTLTIQRTQQEDSAVYLCASSPSPSEAFFGQGTRLTVV.